This TCR beta chain was captured in a study of T cell responses to AZD1222 COVID-19 vaccine. General study findings and limits: Spike was spanned by vaccine-associated CD4 TCRs, which were dominant at 160-218 and 743-854. Donors in the cohort were predominantly white British and more often female, and clonal diversity was possibly underestimated. Sampled repertoires all dated from after the peak T cell response. Baseline testing showed seropositivity in only six or seven AZD1222 recipients.

The data were produced by immunoSEQ multiplex PCR, yet TCRdb's version contains in-frame clones alone and is incomplete. Of about 170,000 clones listed, roughly nine tenths are singletons. A remark on this clone: What it binds is unknown.

This CDR3 comprises 16 residues. The germline V gene encodes CDR1 SGHTA and CDR2 FQGNSA. Trimming took 2 bases from V and 4 from J; bases not matched to a gene: 10. The sequence came from an adult who received the AZD1222 COVID-19 vaccine. The chain combines TRBV7-2 with TRBJ1-2, with TRBD1 matching 7 bases. The sample here was peripheral blood, taken 28 days after the second AZD1222 dose. The CDR3 sequence: CASSLSSTGSGYGYTF. As DNA, the CDR3 is TGTGCCAGCAGCTTATCCTCGACAGGGTCAGGCTATGGCTACACCTTC.